The sequence of this TCR beta chain was determined in a study of regulatory T cells in long-lasting Graves disease. The authors built TCR beta libraries using iRepertoire HTBI primers and Arm-PCR of CDR3 regions. MiXCR was run by TCRdb on the multiplex PCR reads, yielding one entry per CDR3 protein. The profile shows roughly 470,000 distinct CDR3 sequences, less than 25% of them singletons. Time point described: persistent/refractory GD, antithyroid drugs over 5 years with positive TRAb. RNA isolated from PBMCs was used to make the TCR library. This clonotype has just a few counts. V shed 3 bases, J shed 0 bases, and the junction held 8 bases outside the gene matches. This CDR3 contains 17 residues. CDR1 and CDR2 from the germline V gene are MNHEY and SVGAGI.

The source is a female donor with Graves disease. The genes are TRBV6-5 and TRBJ1-5; 7 nucleotides align to TRBD1. This specimen consisted of peripheral blood mononuclear cells (PBMCs), obtained when the disease was refractory, from a patient treated with antithyroid drugs. This CDR3 is CASSYPPGQSSNQPQHF. The CDR3 DNA is TGTGCCAGCAGTTATCCCCCGGGACAGAGTAGCAATCAGCCCCAGCATTTT.